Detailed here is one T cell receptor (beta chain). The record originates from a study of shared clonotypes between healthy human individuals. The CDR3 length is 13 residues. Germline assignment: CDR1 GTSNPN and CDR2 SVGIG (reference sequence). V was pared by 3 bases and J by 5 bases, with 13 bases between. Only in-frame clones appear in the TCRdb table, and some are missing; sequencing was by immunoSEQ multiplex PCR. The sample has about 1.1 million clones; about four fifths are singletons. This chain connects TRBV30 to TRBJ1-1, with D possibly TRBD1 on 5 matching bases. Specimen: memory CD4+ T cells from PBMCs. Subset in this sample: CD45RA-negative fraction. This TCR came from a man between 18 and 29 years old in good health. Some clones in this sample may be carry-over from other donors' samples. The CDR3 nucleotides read TGTGCCTGGAGGGGGAGGGGCGGAACTGAAGCTTTCTTT. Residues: CAWRGRGGTEAFF.